A selection of T cell receptor beta chains follows, all from one sample in a study of blood T cell repertoires in COVID-19. TCRdb keeps only in-frame clones here, not all; method: immunoSEQ multiplex PCR. The sample records about 150,000 clones, about 88% being singletons. The sequencing sample was made of peripheral blood. These receptors were collected from a human donor with COVID-19, enrolled during active disease. The donor label of this sample is uncertain. The conserved cysteine and the conserved F or W are not part of the CDR3 here. Size is stated for part of the rows, as once, few or many counts, or as a class when the clone is expanded.

v_call clone_size cdr3_aa
TRBV2 few ASTNGQGHTEAF
TRBV6-5 - ASKTGLSTDTQY
TRBV28 - ASSLIQGTYGYT
TRBV29-1 - SVREFGTGFGETQY
TRBV18 - ASSPRTDEKLF
TRBV24-1 - ATSVTDRGPRYEQY
TRBV6-5 - ASRPGQGANTEAF
TRBV28 once ASSYPTSYNEQF
TRBV6-5 - ASSYMENSPLH
TRBV18 - ASSPRQNQETQY
TRBV6-5 - ASSYSMPSGGDEQF
TRBV6-5 - ASSYGQEREAF
TRBV5-1 - ASSVAGVGYGYT
TRBV5-1 - ASSRSGGTGGGVNTEAF
TRBV5-8 - ASSTGQHTGELF
TRBV18 - ASGYRVHEQY
TRBV19 - ASWDRGLREGNGYT
TRBV24-1 once ATSNPSGRAGELF
TRBV2 few ARGESQGFAEAF
TRBV6-5 - ASSYGGTGGFGELF
TRBV10-2 - ASKGTSGRGTDTQY
TRBV7-9 - ASSNVWEVDEKLF
TRBV6-6 - ASSYSAGGAHNEQF
TRBV7-3 - ASSPEAGRGTEAF
TRBV6-5 - ASSYVGGAYNEQF
TRBV6-5 once ASRRVANTEAF
TRBV11-2 - ASHPPGKLGGYT
TRBV30 once AWSVDSYEQY
TRBV5-1 - ASSLVAATNEKLF
TRBV4-2 - ASSLGGARETQY
TRBV7-2 - ASSLAPYRVNEQF
TRBV2 - ASSEQGADYGYT
TRBV6-5 - ASTLTGRPRTEAF
TRBV2 - ASKDRGVYGYT
TRBV6-5 - ASRRQGGGYT
TRBV7-2 - ASSSGTDTQY
TRBV6-5 - ASSSLPTVNTEAF
TRBV21-1 once ASSKEGKSGNTIY
TRBV2 - ASSELAGGYNEQF
TRBV7-9 - ASSKGLAGGTSTDTQY